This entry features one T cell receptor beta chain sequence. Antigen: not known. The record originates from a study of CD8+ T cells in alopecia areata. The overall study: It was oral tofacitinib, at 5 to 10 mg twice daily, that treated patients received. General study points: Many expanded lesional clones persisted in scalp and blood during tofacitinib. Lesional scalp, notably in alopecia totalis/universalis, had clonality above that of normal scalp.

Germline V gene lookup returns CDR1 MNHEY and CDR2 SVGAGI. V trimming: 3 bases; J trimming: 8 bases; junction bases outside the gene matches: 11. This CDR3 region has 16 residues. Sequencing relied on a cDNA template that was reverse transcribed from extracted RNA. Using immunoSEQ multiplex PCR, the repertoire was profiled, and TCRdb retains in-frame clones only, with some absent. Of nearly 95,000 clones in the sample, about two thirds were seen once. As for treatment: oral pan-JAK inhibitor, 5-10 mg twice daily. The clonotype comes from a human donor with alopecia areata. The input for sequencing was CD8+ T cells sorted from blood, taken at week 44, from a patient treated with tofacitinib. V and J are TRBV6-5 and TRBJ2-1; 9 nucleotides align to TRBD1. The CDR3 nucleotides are TGTGCCAGCAGTTATGTCCCGGGACAGGGTGCGGATGAGCAGTTCTTC. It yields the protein CASSYVPGQGADEQFF.